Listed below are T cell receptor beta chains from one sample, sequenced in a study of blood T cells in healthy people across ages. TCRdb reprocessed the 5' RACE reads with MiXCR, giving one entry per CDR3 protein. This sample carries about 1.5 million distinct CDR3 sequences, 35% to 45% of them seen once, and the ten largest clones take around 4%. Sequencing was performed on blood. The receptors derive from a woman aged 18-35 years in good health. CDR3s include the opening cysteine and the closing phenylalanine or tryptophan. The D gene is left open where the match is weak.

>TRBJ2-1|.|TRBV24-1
CATSDSPRDEQFF
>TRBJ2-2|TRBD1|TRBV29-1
CSVARDRGFPGEPFF
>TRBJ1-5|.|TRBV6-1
CASSEASRAGRGSNQPQHF
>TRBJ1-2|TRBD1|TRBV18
CASSPSTGGSGYTF
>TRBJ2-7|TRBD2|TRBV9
CASSSPGTSGNYEQYF
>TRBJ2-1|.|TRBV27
CASWGGTPVRNEQFF
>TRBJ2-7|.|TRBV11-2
CASSPRPRTMNNEQYF
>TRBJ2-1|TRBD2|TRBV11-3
CASSLDWREGNEQFF
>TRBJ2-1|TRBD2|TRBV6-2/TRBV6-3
CAAEAGGLPNEQFF
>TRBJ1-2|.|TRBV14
CASSQARGEASSGYGYTF
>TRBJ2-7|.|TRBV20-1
CSASRDIYEQYF
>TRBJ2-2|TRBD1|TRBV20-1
CSARQPGGGELFF
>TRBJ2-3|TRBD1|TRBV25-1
CASSELTGRGLSDTQYF
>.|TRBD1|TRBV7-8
CASSLVRRGHGEQYF
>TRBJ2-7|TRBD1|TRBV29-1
CSAARDRGYNEQYF
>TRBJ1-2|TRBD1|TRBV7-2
CASSLDGQGVGYTF
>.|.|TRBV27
CASSLRGTFAEQYF
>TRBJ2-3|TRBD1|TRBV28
CASSNEQGASTDTQYF
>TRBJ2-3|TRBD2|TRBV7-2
CASSSLAGGGDTQYF
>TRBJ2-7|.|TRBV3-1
CASSEVGDEQYF
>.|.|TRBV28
CASEGVAKNIQYF
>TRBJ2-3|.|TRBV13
CASSFSKTQYF
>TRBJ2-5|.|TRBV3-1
CVSSQFPGPAVETQYF
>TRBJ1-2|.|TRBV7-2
CASSFTPGMGYTF
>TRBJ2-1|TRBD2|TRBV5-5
CASSLWSSGGYNEQFF
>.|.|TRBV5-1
CASTPPGGKAYNEQYF
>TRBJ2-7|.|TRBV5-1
CASRTDGTYEQYF
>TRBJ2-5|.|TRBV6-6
CASSRYREGETQYF